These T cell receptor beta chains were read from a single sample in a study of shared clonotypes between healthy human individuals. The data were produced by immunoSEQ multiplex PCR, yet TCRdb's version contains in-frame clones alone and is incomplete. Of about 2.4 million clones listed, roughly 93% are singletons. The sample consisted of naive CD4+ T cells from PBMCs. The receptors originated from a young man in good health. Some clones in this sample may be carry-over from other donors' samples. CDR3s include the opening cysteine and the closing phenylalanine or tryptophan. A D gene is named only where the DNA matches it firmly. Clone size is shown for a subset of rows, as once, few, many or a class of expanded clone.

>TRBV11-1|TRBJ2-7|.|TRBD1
TGTGCCAGCAGCTTAAGAACAGGGGGAGTCTACGAGCAGTACTTC
CASSLRTGGVYEQYF
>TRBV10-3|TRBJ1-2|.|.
TGTGCCATCCGTAGTGGAGCACCTAACTATGGCTACACCTTC
CAIRSGAPNYGYTF
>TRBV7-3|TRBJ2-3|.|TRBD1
TGTGCCAGCAGCCTCTTGGACAGGGGCAAAGGAACGCAGTATTTT
CASSLLDRGKGTQYF
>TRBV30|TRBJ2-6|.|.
TGTGCCTGGAGTGTACAGACCTCTGGGGCCAACGTCCTGACTTTC
CAWSVQTSGANVLTF
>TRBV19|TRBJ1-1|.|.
TGTGCCAGTACCCAAGACAGAATTAACACTGAAGCTTTCTTT
CASTQDRINTEAFF
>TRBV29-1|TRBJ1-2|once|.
TGCAGCGTTGACGAAAACAGCTATGGCTACACCTTC
CSVDENSYGYTF
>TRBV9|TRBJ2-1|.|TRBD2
TGTGCCAGCAGCCTAACTAGCGGGGATTACAATGAGCAGTTCTTC
CASSLTSGDYNEQFF
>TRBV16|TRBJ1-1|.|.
TGTGCCAGCAATCCCCCGGGACAAAAAGGTTGGTCCAACACTGAAGCTTTCTTT
CASNPPGQKGWSNTEAFF
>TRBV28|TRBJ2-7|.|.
TGTGCCAGCAGTTTCGGTCGGCTAGTCAAGCAGTACTTC
CASSFGRLVKQYF
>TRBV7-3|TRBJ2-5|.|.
TGTGCCAGCAGCTTAACGGGCGGGCAGGAGACCCAGTACTTC
CASSLTGGQETQYF
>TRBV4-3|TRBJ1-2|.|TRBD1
TGCGCCAGCAGCCGCCGACAGGGAGGCGACTATGGCTACACCTTC
CASSRRQGGDYGYTF
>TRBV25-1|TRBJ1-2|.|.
TGTGCCAGCAGTGGAGGCCCGGGGTCTGGCTACACCTTC
CASSGGPGSGYTF
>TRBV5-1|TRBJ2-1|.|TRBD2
TGCGCCAGCAGCTTGGAACTAGCGGGAGAGGGGCAACGGTTCTTC
CASSLELAGEGQRFF
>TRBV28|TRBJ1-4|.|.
TGTGCCAGCAGTTCCTACTCGGGGGGGGCCGTGGGGACTAATGAAAAACTGTTTTTT
CASSSYSGGAVGTNEKLFF
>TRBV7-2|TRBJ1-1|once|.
TGTGCCAGCAGCTGGAGCTTGAACACTGAAGCTTTCTTT
CASSWSLNTEAFF
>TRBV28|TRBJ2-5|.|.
TGTGCCAGCAGTCTCCAGGGGAGGGAGACCCAGTACTTC
CASSLQGRETQYF
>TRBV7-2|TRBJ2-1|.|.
TGTGCCAGCAGCTTATCGGGAGCCCGCAATGAGCAGTTCTTC
CASSLSGARNEQFF
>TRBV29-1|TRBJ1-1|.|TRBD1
TGCAGCGTTGAGGAGATAATGGGACAGGGATTTGGGGCGACTGAAGCTTTCTTT
CSVEEIMGQGFGATEAFF
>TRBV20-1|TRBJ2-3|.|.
TGCAGTGCTAGATCTCTGGGTACGCAGTATTTT
CSARSLGTQYF